The 10 T cell receptor beta chains below all came from one sample that was sequenced in a study of T cell repertoires in cytomegalovirus infection. TCRdb called the reads again in MiXCR, with one record for every CDR3 protein. The repertoire holds approximately 180,000 distinct CDR3 sequences, with about a tenth as singletons. Specimen: PBMCs. The receptors were gathered from a human donor in good health (CMV status not recorded). Some clones in this sample may be carry-over from other donors' samples.

This clonotype was observed at least ten times. The chain links TRBV7-9 to TRBJ1-3; unclear D gene. V was pared by 10 bases and J by 8 bases, with 15 bases between. Germline CDR1 is SEHNR and CDR2 is FQNEAQ (reference sequence). CDR3 size: 12 residues. The CDR3, as DNA: TGTGCCACCACCGACCCCGGAGACACCATATATTTT. Its translation: CATTDPGDTIYF. The full variable domain, with the rest looked up from reference TRBV7-9 and TRBJ1-3, is DTGVSQNPRHKITKRGQNVTFRCDPISEHNRLYWYRQTLGQGPEFLTYFQNEAQLEKSRLLSDRFSAERPKGSFSTLEIQRTEQGDSAMYLCATTDPGDTIYFGEGSWLTVV.

CDR3 nucleotide sequence: TGTGCCAGTACTGAGGGACAGATCAACACTGAAGCTTTCTTT. As protein: CASTEGQINTEAFF. This chain joins TRBV19 and TRBJ1-1; TRBD1 matches 7 bases. CDR3 length: 14 amino acids. Germline trimming cut 7 bases from V and 2 bases from J; bases unmatched to any gene: 7. CDR1 and CDR2 (germline): LNHDA, SQIVND (reference sequence).

This clonotype was observed at least ten times. The chain has TRBV19 and TRBJ2-1; D is ambiguous. Germline CDR1 LNHDA, CDR2 SQIVND (reference sequence). V lost 4 bases and J 6 bases, leaving 10 bases between the germline ends. The CDR3 spans 13 residues. The CDR3 coding sequence is TGTGCCAGTAGTAAATCCGGTGGCAATGAGCAGTTCTTC. This gives the protein CASSKSGGNEQFF.

This clonotype was observed a few times. The chain carries TRBV28 and TRBJ2-6; D is uncertain. V was clipped by 10 bases and J by 0 bases, with 7 bases between them. This CDR3 contains 13 residues. The germline V gene has CDR1 MDHEN and CDR2 SYDVKM. CDR3 sequence reads: CATGFSGANVLTF. Here the CDR3 DNA reads TGTGCCACCGGGTTCTCTGGGGCCAACGTCCTGACTTTC.

This clonotype was detected only a few times. The chain links TRBV28 to TRBJ1-6; no firm D call. There are 16 residues in the CDR3. Germline V gene data show CDR1 as MDHEN and CDR2 as SYDVKM. Trimming left V 7 bases short and J 3 bases short, with 16 bases between. The CDR3 bases are TGTGCCAGCACCCGGGGTGGACGAGTCTATAATTCACCCCTCCACTTT. Protein product: CASTRGGRVYNSPLHF. The full variable domain, with the rest looked up from reference TRBV28 and TRBJ1-6, is DVKVTQSSRYLVKRTGEKVFLECVQDMDHENMFWYRQDPGLGLRLIYFSYDVKMKEKGDIPEGYSVSREKKERFSLILESASTNQTSMYLCASTRGGRVYNSPLHFGNGTRLTVT.

This clonotype appeared many times. The V gene is TRBV7-2, the J gene TRBJ1-1; 9 positions match TRBD1. V gave up 4 bases and J gave up 5 bases; unmatched junction bases: 5. The CDR3 is made up of 14 amino acids. Germline-derived CDR1 and CDR2 are SGHTA and FQGNSA. CDR3 region: CASSSRDRETEAFF. CDR3 bases: TGTGCCAGCAGCTCCCGGGACAGGGAGACTGAAGCTTTCTTT.

This clonotype was seen many times. The CDR3 protein is CASSLSGETQYF. CDR3 nucleotide sequence: TGTGCCAGCAGCTTATCAGGGGAGACCCAGTACTTC. The rearrangement uses TRBV7-8 and TRBJ2-5; possible D gene TRBD1, 5 bases. This CDR3 spans 12 amino acids. Germline V lookup: CDR1 SGHVS, CDR2 FQNEAQ. The V gene lost 2 bases and the J gene lost 5 bases, with 6 bases spanning the gap. Full variable domain (missing parts from reference TRBV7-8 and TRBJ2-5): GAGVSQSPRYKVAKRGQDVALRCDPISGHVSLFWYQQALGQGPEFLTYFQNEAQLDKSGLPSDRFFAERPEGSVSTLKIQRTQQEDSAVYLCASSLSGETQYFGPGTRLLVL.

This clonotype was detected ten times or more. The chain is built from TRBV28 and TRBJ1-2; D is perhaps TRBD1 (5 bases). The germline gives CDR1 MDHEN, CDR2 SYDVKM. The V end was cut by 6 bases, the J end by 8 bases, with 19 bases between. This CDR3 spans 14 amino acids. DNA for the CDR3: TGTGCCAGCAGAACTGGGACGCCCGAGCGCGGCTACACCTTC. Translating gives CASRTGTPERGYTF.

J is TRBJ2-1 and V is TRBV2, with 9 bases aligning to TRBD2. Germline values: CDR1 SNHLY, CDR2 FYNNEI. V shed 6 bases and J 1 base; nucleotides not matched to a gene: 16. CDR3 length equals 19 residues. The CDR3 DNA reads TGTGCCAGCAGCTTGACTGGCGGGAGGGGAGCTCGGTCCTACAATGAGCAGTTCTTC. It codes for CASSLTGGRGARSYNEQFF.

This clonotype was seen many times. V gene TRBV7-2 combines with J gene TRBJ1-5; D unclear. The CDR3 is made up of 13 amino acids. V lost 3 bases and J lost 5, with 8 bases in between. Looked up from germline, CDR1 is SGHTA and CDR2 is FQGNSA. CDR3 nucleotide sequence: TGTGCCAGCAGCTTCCCCGGGGATCAGCCCCAGCATTTT. Translation gives CASSFPGDQPQHF.